The clone carrying this TCR beta chain appeared a single time. V dropped 6 bases and J dropped 7 bases, with 16 bases sitting between them. The germline CDR1 and CDR2 sequences are SGHAT and FQDESV (reference sequence). The CDR3 covers 14 residues. The data were taken from a study of blood T cell repertoires in COVID-19. Data came from immunoSEQ multiplex PCR; TCRdb stores just in-frame clones and leaves some out. The sample yields about 210,000 clones, around 90% seen once. Sequenced input: peripheral blood. The chain combines TRBV11-1 with TRBJ2-1; possible D gene TRBD1, 6 bases. The receptor's source is a man aged 25-45 years with acute or convalescent COVID-19. Here the CDR3 DNA reads TGTGCCAGCAGGTGGGGGCAGGGCAGGAATGAGCAGTTCTTC. Residues: CASRWGQGRNEQFF. Full variable domain (rest looked up from reference TRBV11-1 and TRBJ2-1): EAEVAQSPRYKITEKSQAVAFWCDPISGHATLYWYRQILGQGPELLVQFQDESVVDDSQLPKDRFSAERLKGVDSTLKIQPAELGDSAMYLCASRWGQGRNEQFFGPGTRLTVL.